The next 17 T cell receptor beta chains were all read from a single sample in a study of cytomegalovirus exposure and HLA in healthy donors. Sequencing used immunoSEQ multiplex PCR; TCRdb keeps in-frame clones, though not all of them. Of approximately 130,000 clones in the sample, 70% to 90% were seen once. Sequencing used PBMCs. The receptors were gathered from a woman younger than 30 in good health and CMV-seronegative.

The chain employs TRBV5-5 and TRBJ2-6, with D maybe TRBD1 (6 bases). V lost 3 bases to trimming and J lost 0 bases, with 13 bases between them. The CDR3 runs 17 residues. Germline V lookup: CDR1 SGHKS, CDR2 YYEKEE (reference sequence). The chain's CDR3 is CASSWRQVNSGANVLTF. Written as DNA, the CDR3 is TGTGCCAGCAGCTGGAGACAGGTGAACTCTGGGGCCAACGTCCTGACTTTC.

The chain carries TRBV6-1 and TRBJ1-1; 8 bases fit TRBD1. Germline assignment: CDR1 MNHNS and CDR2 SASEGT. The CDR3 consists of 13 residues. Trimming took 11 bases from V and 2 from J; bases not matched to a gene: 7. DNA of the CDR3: TGTGCCGGGTCGGACAGGGAAAACACTGAAGCTTTCTTT. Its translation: CAGSDRENTEAFF.

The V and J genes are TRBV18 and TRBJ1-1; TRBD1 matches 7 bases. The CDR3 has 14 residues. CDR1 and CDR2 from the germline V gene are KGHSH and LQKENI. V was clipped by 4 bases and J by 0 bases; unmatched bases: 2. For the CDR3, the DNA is TGTGCCAGCTCACAGGACAGGATGAACACTGAAGCTTTCTTT. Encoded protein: CASSQDRMNTEAFF.

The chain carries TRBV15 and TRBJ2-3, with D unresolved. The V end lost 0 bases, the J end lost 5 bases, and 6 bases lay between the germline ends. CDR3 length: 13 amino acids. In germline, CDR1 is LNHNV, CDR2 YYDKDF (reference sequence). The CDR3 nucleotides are TGTGCCACCAGCAGAGACCTACTAGATACGCAGTATTTT. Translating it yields CATSRDLLDTQYF.

The CDR3 coding sequence is TGTGCCATCAGCGTCGACGTAGCGGGGGGGCAATACAATGAGCAGTTCTTC. The encoded protein is CAISVDVAGGQYNEQFF. This chain uses TRBV10-3 with TRBJ2-1; TRBD2 matches at 11 bases. Germline V gene data show CDR1 as ENHRY and CDR2 as SYGVKD. The CDR3 has 17 amino acids. J lost 4 bases, V lost 6 bases, and 11 bases had no gene match.

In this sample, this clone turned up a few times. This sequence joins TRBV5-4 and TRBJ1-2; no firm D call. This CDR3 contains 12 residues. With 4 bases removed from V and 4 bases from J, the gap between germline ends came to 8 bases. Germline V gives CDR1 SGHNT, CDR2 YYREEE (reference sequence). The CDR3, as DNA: TGTGCCAGCAGCCGGGAAACCTATGGCTACACCTTC. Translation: CASSRETYGYTF.

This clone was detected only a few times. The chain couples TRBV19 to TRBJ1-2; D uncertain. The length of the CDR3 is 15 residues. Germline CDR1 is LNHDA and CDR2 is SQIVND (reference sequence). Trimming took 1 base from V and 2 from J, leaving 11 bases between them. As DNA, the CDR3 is TGTGCCAGTAGTATAGCCCGAGCGGCAAACTATGGCTACACCTTC. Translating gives CASSIARAANYGYTF.

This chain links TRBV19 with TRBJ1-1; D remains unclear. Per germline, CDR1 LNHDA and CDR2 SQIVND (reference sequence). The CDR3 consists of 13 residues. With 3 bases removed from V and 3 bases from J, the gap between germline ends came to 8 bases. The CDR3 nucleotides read TGTGCCAGTAGTATTTTCTCGGACACTGAAGCTTTCTTT. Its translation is CASSIFSDTEAFF.

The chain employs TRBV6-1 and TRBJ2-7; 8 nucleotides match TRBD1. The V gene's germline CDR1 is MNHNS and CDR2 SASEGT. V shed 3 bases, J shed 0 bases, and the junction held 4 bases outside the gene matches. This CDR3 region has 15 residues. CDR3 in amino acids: CASSDGQGSSYEQYF. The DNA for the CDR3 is TGTGCCAGCAGTGACGGACAGGGAAGCTCCTACGAGCAGTACTTC.

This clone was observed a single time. CDR3 loop: CASSTREAGANVLTF. Here the CDR3 DNA reads TGTGCCAGTAGTACCCGGGAGGCTGGGGCCAACGTCCTGACTTTC. The chain combines TRBV19 with TRBJ2-6; 7 bases map to TRBD2. Germline trimming cut 4 bases from V and 2 bases from J; bases unmatched to any gene: 2. The germline CDR1 and CDR2 sequences are LNHDA and SQIVND (reference sequence). CDR3 length equals 15 residues.

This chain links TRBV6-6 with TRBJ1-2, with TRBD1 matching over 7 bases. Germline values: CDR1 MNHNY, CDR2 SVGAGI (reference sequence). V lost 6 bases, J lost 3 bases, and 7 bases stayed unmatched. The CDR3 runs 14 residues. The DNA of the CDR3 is TGTGCCAGCAGAACCACAGGGGTAGACTATGGCTACACCTTC. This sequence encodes CASRTTGVDYGYTF.

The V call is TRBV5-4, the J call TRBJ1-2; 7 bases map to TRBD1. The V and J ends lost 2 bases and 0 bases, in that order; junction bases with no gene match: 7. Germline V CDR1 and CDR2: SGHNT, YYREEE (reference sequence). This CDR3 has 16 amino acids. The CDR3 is CASSFDWTGPNYGYTF. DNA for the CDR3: TGTGCCAGCAGCTTTGACTGGACAGGCCCTAACTATGGCTACACCTTC.

In nucleotides, the CDR3 is TGCGCCAGCAGCTTGGTTGGAGTTGGAGAGACCCAGTACTTC. Protein sequence: CASSLVGVGETQYF. This chain uses TRBV5-1 with TRBJ2-5; no definite D call. There are 14 residues in the CDR3. Deletions cut 0 bases from V and 4 bases from J, with 10 bases between. Germline assignment: CDR1 SGHRS and CDR2 YFSETQ.

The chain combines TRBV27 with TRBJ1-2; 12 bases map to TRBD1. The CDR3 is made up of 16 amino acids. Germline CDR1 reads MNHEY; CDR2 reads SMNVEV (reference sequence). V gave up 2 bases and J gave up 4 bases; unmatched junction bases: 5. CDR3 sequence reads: CASSLLGTGGTYGYTF. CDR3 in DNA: TGTGCCAGCAGTTTACTAGGGACAGGGGGCACCTATGGCTACACCTTC.

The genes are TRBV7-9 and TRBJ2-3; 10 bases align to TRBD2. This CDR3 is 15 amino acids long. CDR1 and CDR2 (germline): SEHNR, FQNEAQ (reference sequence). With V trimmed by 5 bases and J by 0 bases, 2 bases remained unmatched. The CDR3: CASSGSGGSTDTQYF. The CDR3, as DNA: TGTGCCAGCAGCGGTAGCGGGGGGAGCACAGATACGCAGTATTTT.

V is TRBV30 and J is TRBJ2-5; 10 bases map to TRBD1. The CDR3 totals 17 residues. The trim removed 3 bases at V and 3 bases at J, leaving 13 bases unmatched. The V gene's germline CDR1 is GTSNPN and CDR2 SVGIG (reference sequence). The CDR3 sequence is CAWSLRKTGGWEETQYF. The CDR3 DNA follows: TGTGCCTGGAGCTTACGAAAGACAGGGGGCTGGGAAGAGACCCAGTACTTC. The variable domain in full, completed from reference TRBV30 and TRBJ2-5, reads SQTIHQWPATLVQPVGSPLSLECTVEGTSNPNLYWYRQAAGRGLQLLFYSVGIGQISSEVPQNLSASRPQDRQFILSSKKLLLSDSGFYLCAWSLRKTGGWEETQYFGPGTRLLVL.

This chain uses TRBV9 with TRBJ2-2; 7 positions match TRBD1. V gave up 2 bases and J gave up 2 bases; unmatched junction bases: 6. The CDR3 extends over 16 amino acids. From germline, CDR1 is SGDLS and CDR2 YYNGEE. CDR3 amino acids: CASSVPGQTNTGELFF. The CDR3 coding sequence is TGTGCCAGCAGCGTCCCGGGACAGACAAACACCGGGGAGCTGTTTTTT.